This T cell receptor (beta chain) was obtained from a study of cytomegalovirus exposure and HLA in healthy donors. Study observations and caveats: Three of the chains that were CMV-associated were confirmed in vitro to be specific for CMV antigens. Generally TCR sequences proved uncommon, though certain public TCRs appeared in numerous donors.

Produced via immunoSEQ multiplex PCR; TCRdb's table is partial and in-frame only. The sample holds 150,000 to 200,000 clones, 95% to 96% seen once. From germline, CDR1 is SGHAT and CDR2 FQNNGV. The CDR3 runs to 13 residues. Deletions cut 3 bases from V and 6 bases from J, with 8 bases between. A remark on this clone: What it recognizes is unknown.

The material sequenced was PBMCs. The sequence was collected from a woman aged 18-29 years in good health and CMV-seronegative. The chain has TRBV11-2 and TRBJ2-2, with TRBD2 as a possible D gene (5 bases). CDR3 DNA: TGTGCCAGCAGCTTCCGGAGGCCCGGGGAGCTGTTTTTT. It translates to CASSFRRPGELFF.